The clone carrying this TCR beta chain occurred a few times. This record belongs to a study of CD8 T cells in Susac syndrome. With random hexamers, reverse transcription was performed on roughly 0.45 to 1 ug of RNA. TCRdb re-called the immunoSEQ multiplex PCR reads through MiXCR, storing one row per CDR3 protein. The sample lists some 110,000 distinct CDR3 sequences; 93% were seen once. This CDR3 region has 18 residues. With 0 bases clipped from V and 10 bases from J, the junction kept 12 bases outside the gene matches. Germline lookup yields CDR1 MNHEY and CDR2 SVGEGT. This TCR was sampled from a human donor with multiple sclerosis. The chain couples TRBV6-2 or TRBV6-3 to TRBJ1-6; 10 bases are a match to TRBD1. Sequencing used CD4+ T cells from PBMCs. The CDR3 region has the DNA TGTGCCAGCAGTTACTCGCGAAAGACAGGGGGCGAGCGGTCACCCCTCCACTTT. Amino acids: CASSYSRKTGGERSPLHF.